Detailed here is one T cell receptor (beta chain). The table lists this clone with a count of one. The antigen it binds to is not known. One base away there is no much larger clone; base qualities are not given. The twin pairs came from the European Cystic Fibrosis Twin and Sibling Study Cohort, a cohort that recruited patients from 150 to 200 CF clinics across 14 European countries. Zygosity and CFTR genotype were verified in-house, and zygosity was tested by multiplex PCR of nine short tandem repeat loci. Peripheral blood was taken from each twin, and clinical parameters were recorded on the day of blood sampling. Phenol/chloroform extraction was used to isolate genomic DNA from peripheral blood cells, and the DNA was then kept in TE buffer at 4 degrees C. This sample was included in a study of monozygotic twins with cystic fibrosis listed by TCRdb under 2021. General notes on the study: Around 3 micrograms of fragmented DNA went through 15 PCR cycles to produce barcoded libraries. Made up mostly of children and adolescents, the cohort included ten female and six male twin pairs ranging in age from about 2.0 to 40 years, with a median of about 9 years. Twins were ranked among 1,060 cohort participants for weight-for-height and FEVPerc (FEV1 disease centile) on the day of blood sampling. Data for three of the twin pairs had been reported previously in another context. To assess genetic influence on V and J gene usage, the study compared TCR beta repertoires within and across 16 monozygotic twin pairs with cystic fibrosis.

Overall study results and their limits: Simpson clonality was found to be generally low (median approximately 0.0086), suggesting a naive-dominated repertoire, although higher clonality was observed in the most severely affected patients. No association turned up between shared CDR3 numbers and age, concordance or disease severity, and the cohort was small. Significantly higher nucleotide-identical clonotype sharing was observed within monozygotic CF twin pairs than between unrelated CF individuals (P = 0.000026, Mann-Whitney). V gene usage was most similar to the co-twin in 13 of 16 pairs, and J usage was most similar to the co-twin in 8 of 16 pairs, which suggests genetic constraints.

TCR beta CDR3 regions were amplified by multiplex PCR with the immunoSEQ immune profiling system according to the manufacturer's instructions. An Illumina NextSeq system was used to carry out the sequencing. The authors processed their data as follows. Sequence data were processed on the immunoSEQ Analyzer platform, and clonality was calculated as the square root of Simpson's index of productive rearrangements. Jensen-Shannon distance served as the measure of similarity in V and J usage, while OLGA was used to compute CDR3 generation probabilities. Shared CDR3 sequences were searched against the immuneACCESS database (August 2020) and VDJdb (December 2020). Imported from immuneACCESS, the table was reduced by TCRdb to in-frame sequences with V and J called. These copies leave out some clones; in studies compared against another copy, an unresolved V gene accounts for under half, and the cause of the remainder is not known. D and trimming come from the DNA, and the V and J calls and clone size come from that table. This sample gives 13,000 to 15,000 clones in total; 95% to 99% of them show up just once. Around 0.37% of the sample is in the top ten clones.

As encoded in the germline V gene, CDR1 is ENHRY while CDR2 is SYGVKD. Unmatched junction bases come to 13, with V trimmed by 3 bases and J by 0 bases. The CDR3 sequence holds 19 residues, the cysteine and phenylalanine included. Just CDR3 DNA is preserved here, 57 bases in frame from base 1. The chain employs TRBV10-3 and TRBJ2-7, and 11 bases in between align with TRBD2. Sequencing used blood. This TCR derives from a girl aged 2-10 years with cystic fibrosis. The DNA is TGTGCCATCAGTGACTCCGAACTATTAACTAGCGGGAGCTCCTACGAGCAGTACTTC. Its coded protein is CAISDSELLTSGSSYEQYF.